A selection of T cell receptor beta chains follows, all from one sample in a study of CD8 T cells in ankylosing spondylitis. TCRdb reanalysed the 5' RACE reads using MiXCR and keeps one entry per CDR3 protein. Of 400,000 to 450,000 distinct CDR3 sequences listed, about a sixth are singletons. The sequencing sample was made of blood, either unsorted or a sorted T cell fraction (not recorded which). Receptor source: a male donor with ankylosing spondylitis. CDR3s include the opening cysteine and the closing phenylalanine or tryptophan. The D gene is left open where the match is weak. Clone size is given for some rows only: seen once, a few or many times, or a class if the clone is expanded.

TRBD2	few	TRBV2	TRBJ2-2	CASGASGNTGELFF	TGTGCCTCTGGGGCTAGCGGGAACACCGGGGAGCTGTTTTTT
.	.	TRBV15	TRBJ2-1	CATAPEAGTYNEQFF	TGTGCCACAGCCCCCGAGGCTGGTACCTACAATGAGCAGTTCTTC
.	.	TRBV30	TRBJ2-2	CAWTVRATGELFF	TGTGCCTGGACAGTACGAGCCACCGGGGAGCTGTTTTTT
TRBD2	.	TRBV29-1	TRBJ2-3	CSAGKRGGDTQYF	TGCAGCGCAGGGAAGCGGGGCGGAGATACGCAGTATTTT
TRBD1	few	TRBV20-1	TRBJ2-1	CSAAWTGINNEQFF	TGCAGTGCAGCCTGGACAGGGATTAACAATGAGCAGTTCTTC
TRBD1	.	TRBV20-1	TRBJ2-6	CSAPRGPGANVLTF	TGCAGTGCTCCTAGGGGGCCTGGGGCCAACGTCCTGACTTTC
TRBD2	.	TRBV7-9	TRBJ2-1	CAGQRGASYNEQFF	TGTGCCGGCCAGCGGGGGGCATCGTACAATGAGCAGTTCTTC
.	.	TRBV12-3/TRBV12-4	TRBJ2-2	CASSQLRGQYTGELFF	TGTGCCAGCAGTCAGCTGCGGGGGCAATACACCGGGGAGCTGTTTTTT
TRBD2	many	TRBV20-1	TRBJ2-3	CSAQLAGDPADTQYF	TGCAGTGCTCAACTAGCGGGAGACCCCGCAGATACGCAGTATTTT
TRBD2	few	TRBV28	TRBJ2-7	CASSSSGLAGTYEQYF	TGTGCCAGCAGTTCGAGTGGACTAGCTGGTACCTACGAGCAGTACTTC
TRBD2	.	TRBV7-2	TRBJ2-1	CASSLAGTSGRARDNEQFF	TGTGCCAGCAGCTTAGCAGGGACTAGCGGGAGGGCCAGGGACAATGAGCAGTTCTTC
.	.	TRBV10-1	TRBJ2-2	CASSESLGATPNTGELFF	TGCGCCAGCAGTGAGTCTTTAGGGGCAACCCCGAACACCGGGGAGCTGTTTTTT
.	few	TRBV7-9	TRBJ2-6	CASSPLGVGSGANVLTF	TGTGCCAGCAGCCCACTGGGGGTAGGTTCTGGGGCCAACGTCCTGACTTTC
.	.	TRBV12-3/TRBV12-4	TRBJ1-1	CASLRDENTEAFF	TGTGCCAGCCTCCGCGATGAGAACACTGAAGCTTTCTTT
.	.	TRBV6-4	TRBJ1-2	CASSDSAGNYGYTF	TGTGCCAGCAGTGACTCGGCCGGTAACTATGGCTACACCTTC
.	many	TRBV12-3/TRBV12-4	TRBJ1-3	CASSFGGHSGNTIYF	TGTGCCAGCAGTTTTGGGGGCCACTCTGGAAACACCATATATTTT
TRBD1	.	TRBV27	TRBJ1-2	CASSLGGQGFYGYTF	TGTGCCAGCAGTTTAGGTGGACAGGGGTTCTATGGCTACACCTTC
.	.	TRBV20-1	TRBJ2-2	CSAPNGAGELFF	TGCAGTGCTCCCAATGGGGCCGGGGAGCTGTTTTTT
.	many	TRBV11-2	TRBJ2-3	CASSLDEKDTQYF	TGTGCCAGCAGCTTGGACGAAAAAGATACGCAGTATTTT
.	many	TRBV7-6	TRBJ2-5	CASSLKTGSKETQYF	TGTGCCAGCAGCTTAAAGACCGGGAGCAAAGAGACCCAGTACTTC
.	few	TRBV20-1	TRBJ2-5	CSRLEEETQYF	TGCAGTAGACTGGAGGAAGAGACCCAGTACTTC
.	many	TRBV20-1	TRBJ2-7	CSATPMRGSYEQYF	TGCAGTGCTACCCCCATGCGGGGCTCCTACGAGCAGTACTTC
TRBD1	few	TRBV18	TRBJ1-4	CASSPYPGQGSNEKLFF	TGTGCCAGCTCACCGTACCCCGGACAGGGATCAAATGAAAAACTGTTTTTT
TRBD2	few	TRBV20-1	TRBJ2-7	CSASLVAGASEQYF	TGCAGTGCTAGTTTGGTAGCGGGAGCCAGCGAGCAGTACTTC
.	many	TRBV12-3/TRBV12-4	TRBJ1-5	CASSQGGVNQPQHF	TGTGCCAGCAGCCAAGGGGGAGTCAATCAGCCCCAGCATTTT
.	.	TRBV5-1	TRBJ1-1	CASSGGQFGTEAFF	TGCGCCAGCAGCGGCGGACAGTTTGGCACTGAAGCTTTCTTT
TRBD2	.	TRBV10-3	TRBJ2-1	CAIRPGTSGGESEQFF	TGTGCCATCAGACCCGGGACTAGCGGGGGGGAATCTGAGCAGTTCTTC
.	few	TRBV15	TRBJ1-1	CATSRAGVNTEAFF	TGTGCCACCAGCAGAGCAGGGGTGAACACTGAAGCTTTCTTT